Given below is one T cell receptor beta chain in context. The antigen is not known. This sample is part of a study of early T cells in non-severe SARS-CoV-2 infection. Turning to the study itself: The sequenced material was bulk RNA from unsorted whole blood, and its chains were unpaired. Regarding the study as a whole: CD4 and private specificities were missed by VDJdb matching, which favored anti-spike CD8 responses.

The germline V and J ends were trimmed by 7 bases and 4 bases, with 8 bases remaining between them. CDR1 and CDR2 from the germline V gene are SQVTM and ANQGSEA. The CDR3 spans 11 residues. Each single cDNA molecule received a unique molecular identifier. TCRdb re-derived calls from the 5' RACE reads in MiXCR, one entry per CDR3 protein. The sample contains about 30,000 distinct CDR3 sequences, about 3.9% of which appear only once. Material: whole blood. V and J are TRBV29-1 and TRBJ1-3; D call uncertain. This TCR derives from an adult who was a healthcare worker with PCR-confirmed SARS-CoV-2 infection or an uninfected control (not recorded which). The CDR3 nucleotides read TGCAGCGGAAGGGCGGGAAACACCATATATTTT. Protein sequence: CSGRAGNTIYF.